The rows below give T cell receptor beta chains drawn from one sample of a study of cytomegalovirus exposure and HLA in healthy donors. The assay was immunoSEQ multiplex PCR, and TCRdb's table has in-frame clones only and misses some. Of over 75,000 clones in the sample, around four fifths were seen once. The sample was PBMCs. Receptors originate from a man aged 45-60 years in good health and CMV-seropositive. CDR3s include the opening cysteine and the closing phenylalanine or tryptophan. The order of the fields is clone size, J gene, V gene, D gene, CDR3 protein, CDR3 DNA. D genes are given only for firm matches. The size field is filled for only some rows; it gives once, few, many or a size class.

size: NA
J: TRBJ2-3
V: TRBV5-4
D: TRBD1
CDR3: CASSHRDRDTDTQYF
DNA: TGTGCCAGCAGCCACCGGGACAGGGACACAGATACGCAGTATTTT

size: few
J: TRBJ1-4
V: TRBV7-9
D: NA
CDR3: CASSTAFSNEKLFF
DNA: TGTGCCAGCAGCACAGCCTTTTCTAATGAAAAACTGTTTTTT

size: NA
J: TRBJ2-5
V: TRBV19
D: NA
CDR3: CASKDSEETQYF
DNA: TGTGCCAGTAAGGACAGCGAAGAGACCCAGTACTTC

size: NA
J: TRBJ1-4
V: TRBV30
D: NA
CDR3: CAWSRTTSNEKLFF
DNA: TGTGCCTGGTCTAGGACAACCAGTAATGAAAAACTGTTTTTT

size: NA
J: TRBJ2-2
V: TRBV7-2
D: TRBD1
CDR3: CANSLGRTGGTGELFF
DNA: TGTGCCAACAGCTTAGGTCGGACAGGGGGTACTGGGGAGCTGTTTTTT

size: NA
J: TRBJ1-6
V: TRBV10-3
D: NA
CDR3: CAISESTLSDRTFYNSPLNF
DNA: TGTGCCATCAGTGAGTCCACTTTATCTGACAGGACCTTCTATAATTCACCCCTCAACTTT

size: NA
J: TRBJ1-5
V: TRBV4-1
D: TRBD1
CDR3: CASSPKTPGQGIGDGNQPQHF
DNA: TGCGCCAGCAGCCCGAAGACCCCTGGACAGGGAATTGGCGATGGCAATCAGCCCCAGCATTTT

size: NA
J: TRBJ2-3
V: TRBV7-2
D: TRBD2
CDR3: CASSFRSAGGISTDTQYF
DNA: TGTGCCAGCAGCTTCCGTTCAGCGGGGGGGATTAGCACAGATACGCAGTATTTT

size: once
J: TRBJ1-2
V: TRBV6-5
D: NA
CDR3: CASRGSDGYTF
DNA: TGTGCCAGCCGGGGAAGCGATGGCTACACCTTC

size: NA
J: TRBJ2-7
V: TRBV5-1
D: NA
CDR3: CASSSDSSVVYEQYF
DNA: TGCGCCAGCAGTTCCGACAGCTCCGTCGTCTACGAGCAGTACTTC

size: once
J: TRBJ2-7
V: TRBV4-2
D: NA
CDR3: CASSQAAGPSYEQYF
DNA: TGTGCCAGCAGCCAAGCTGCGGGGCCCTCCTACGAGCAGTACTTC

size: NA
J: TRBJ2-1
V: TRBV18
D: NA
CDR3: CASCAQADNEQFF
DNA: TGTGCCAGCTGCGCCCAGGCCGACAATGAGCAGTTCTTC

size: NA
J: TRBJ2-5
V: TRBV21-1
D: NA
CDR3: CASSQRGRVETQYF
DNA: TGTGCCAGCTCCCAAAGGGGGCGCGTAGAGACCCAGTACTTC

size: NA
J: TRBJ1-1
V: TRBV5-1
D: TRBD1
CDR3: CASSVGNRDRVTEAFF
DNA: TGCGCCAGCAGCGTTGGAAACCGGGACAGGGTGACTGAAGCTTTCTTT

size: once
J: TRBJ1-5
V: TRBV4-1
D: TRBD1
CDR3: CASSHALGTGTQPQNF
DNA: TGCGCCAGCAGCCACGCCCTCGGGACAGGGACTCAGCCCCAGAATTTT

size: NA
J: TRBJ2-5
V: TRBV27
D: TRBD2
CDR3: CAGRGLAGETQYF
DNA: TGTGCCGGCCGGGGACTAGCCGGAGAGACCCAGTACTTC

size: NA
J: TRBJ2-5
V: TRBV30
D: NA
CDR3: CAYHAGYQETQYF
DNA: TGTGCCTATCATGCGGGGTACCAAGAGACCCAGTACTTC

size: NA
J: TRBJ2-7
V: TRBV30
D: TRBD2
CDR3: CAWKLAGTYEQYF
DNA: TGTGCCTGGAAGCTAGCGGGGACCTACGAGCAGTACTTC

size: NA
J: TRBJ1-2
V: TRBV4-1
D: NA
CDR3: CASSHDGQPNYGYTF
DNA: TGCGCCAGCAGCCATGACGGACAGCCGAACTATGGCTACACCTTC

size: NA
J: TRBJ1-1
V: TRBV19
D: NA
CDR3: CASSSQGKSTEAFF
DNA: TGTGCCAGTAGTTCCCAGGGTAAGTCCACTGAAGCTTTCTTT

size: NA
J: TRBJ1-5
V: TRBV30
D: TRBD1
CDR3: CAWSSQGVQNF
DNA: TGTGCCTGGAGTTCCCAGGGGGTCCAGAATTTT

size: NA
J: TRBJ2-1
V: TRBV28
D: TRBD1
CDR3: CASSSELTGTGWNNEQFF
DNA: TGTGCCAGCAGTTCCGAGCTTACCGGGACAGGGTGGAACAATGAGCAGTTCTTC

size: NA
J: TRBJ2-7
V: TRBV19
D: NA
CDR3: CASSNPGQGPYEQYF
DNA: TGTGCCAGTAGTAACCCGGGACAAGGACCTTACGAGCAGTACTTC

size: NA
J: TRBJ2-1
V: TRBV19
D: TRBD1
CDR3: CASSINPGQFPYNEQFF
DNA: TGTGCCAGTAGTATTAACCCGGGACAGTTCCCCTACAATGAGCAGTTCTTC

size: NA
J: TRBJ1-5
V: TRBV28
D: NA
CDR3: CASQGFNQPQHF
DNA: TGTGCCAGTCAGGGATTCAATCAGCCCCAGCATTTT

size: NA
J: TRBJ2-3
V: TRBV30
D: NA
CDR3: CAWERGTDTQYF
DNA: TGTGCCTGGGAGAGGGGCACAGATACGCAGTATTTT

size: NA
J: TRBJ2-7
V: TRBV7-9
D: NA
CDR3: CASSFRTPGQHEQYF
DNA: TGTGCCAGCAGCTTTCGAACTCCGGGACAACACGAGCAGTACTTC

size: once
J: TRBJ2-5
V: TRBV10-3
D: NA
CDR3: CATQGWEQQETQYF
DNA: TGTGCCACTCAAGGATGGGAGCAGCAAGAGACCCAGTACTTC

size: once
J: TRBJ1-6
V: TRBV4-3
D: TRBD1
CDR3: CASSQETSLGQVNSPLPF
DNA: TGCGCCAGCAGCCAAGAGACGAGCTTGGGACAGGTGAATTCACCCCTCCCCTTT

size: NA
J: TRBJ1-1
V: TRBV4-1
D: NA
CDR3: CASSSSPRENTEAFF
DNA: TGCGCCAGCAGCTCCTCTCCCAGGGAGAACACTGAAGCTTTCTTT

size: NA
J: TRBJ1-6
V: TRBV25-1
D: TRBD1
CDR3: CASSAWDRGNSPLHF
DNA: TGTGCCAGCAGTGCCTGGGACAGGGGGAATTCACCCCTCCACTTT

size: NA
J: TRBJ2-3
V: TRBV2
D: TRBD2
CDR3: CASSEASGGSTDTQYF
DNA: TGTGCCAGCAGTGAAGCGAGCGGGGGGAGCACAGATACGCAGTATTTT

size: few
J: TRBJ2-7
V: TRBV27
D: NA
CDR3: CASNSLGGEQYF
DNA: TGTGCCAGCAACAGTCTCGGGGGCGAGCAGTACTTC

size: NA
J: TRBJ1-3
V: TRBV7-8
D: NA
CDR3: CASSLAGGPSGNTIYF
DNA: TGTGCCAGCAGCTTAGCCGGGGGACCCTCTGGAAACACCATATATTTT

size: NA
J: TRBJ1-5
V: TRBV7-6
D: NA
CDR3: CASSTLIGQNNQPQHF
DNA: TGTGCCAGCAGCACCTTGATCGGACAGAACAATCAGCCCCAGCATTTT

size: NA
J: TRBJ2-7
V: TRBV4-3
D: TRBD1
CDR3: CASSQGTGTEQYF
DNA: TGCGCCAGCAGCCAGGGGACAGGGACCGAGCAGTACTTC

size: NA
J: TRBJ2-2
V: TRBV18
D: NA
CDR3: CASSPRTILGNTGELFF
DNA: TGTGCCAGCTCACCGCGGACAATCCTAGGGAACACCGGGGAGCTGTTTTTT

size: NA
J: TRBJ2-7
V: TRBV7-9
D: NA
CDR3: CSSTNRGGTTEQYF
DNA: TGTTCCAGCACCAACAGAGGGGGGACTACCGAGCAGTACTTC

size: few
J: TRBJ2-2
V: TRBV6-1
D: NA
CDR3: CASMTGVGTGELFF
DNA: TGTGCCAGCATGACGGGGGTGGGCACCGGGGAGCTGTTTTTT

size: NA
J: TRBJ1-1
V: TRBV18
D: TRBD1
CDR3: CASSPMDRGTEAFF
DNA: TGTGCCAGCTCACCTATGGACAGGGGCACTGAAGCTTTCTTT

size: few
J: TRBJ2-2
V: TRBV30
D: TRBD1
CDR3: CACIPGQITGELFF
DNA: TGTGCCTGCATACCGGGACAGATAACCGGGGAGCTGTTTTTT

size: NA
J: TRBJ2-5
V: TRBV7-3
D: TRBD2
CDR3: CASSRTSVQETQYF
DNA: TGTGCCAGCAGCCGCACTAGCGTCCAAGAGACCCAGTACTTC

size: NA
J: TRBJ2-3
V: TRBV27
D: NA
CDR3: CASRQAGTDTQYF
DNA: TGTGCCAGCAGACAGGCGGGGACAGATACGCAGTATTTT

size: NA
J: TRBJ2-1
V: TRBV28
D: TRBD2
CDR3: CASRPTSGGTYNEQFF
DNA: TGTGCCAGCAGGCCAACTAGCGGGGGGACCTACAATGAGCAGTTCTTC